What follows are 9 T cell receptor beta chains derived from one specimen sequenced in a study of pediatric ulcerative colitis. This table comes from immunoSEQ multiplex PCR, and its TCRdb copy is limited to in-frame clones, with some not included. The sample yields 35,000 to 45,000 clones, approximately 87% seen once. Sequenced: blood. The origin of the receptors is a girl under 18 with moderate ulcerative colitis.

The chain uses TRBV6-5 and TRBJ2-3, with 8 bases lining up with TRBD2. Trimming cost V 5 bases and J 0 bases; bases outside gene matches: 4. The CDR3 has 15 residues. Germline CDR1 MNHEY, CDR2 SVGAGI. In nucleotides, the CDR3 is TGTGCCAGCAGTCAAGGACTAGCCAGCACAGATACGCAGTATTTT. Encoded protein: CASSQGLASTDTQYF.

This chain uses TRBV6-5 with TRBJ2-1; D gene uncertain. Germline CDR1 MNHEY, CDR2 SVGAGI. Between the trimmed V and J ends, which lost 2 bases and 1 base, there was a span of 9 bases. The length of the CDR3 is 15 residues. The CDR3 DNA follows: TGTGCCAGCAGTTACGGACGTATTTCCTACAATGAGCAGTTCTTC. Translated: CASSYGRISYNEQFF.

The V and J genes are TRBV10-3 and TRBJ2-1; either TRBD1 or TRBD2 may supply D (5 bases each). This CDR3 region has 13 residues. V shed 8 bases and J shed 5 bases, with 13 bases lying between them. Germline V gene sequence: CDR1 ENHRY, CDR2 SYGVKD. CDR3 nucleotides: TGTGCCATCTCGCAAGGGACGGACAATGAGCAGTTCTTC. This sequence encodes CAISQGTDNEQFF.

J is TRBJ2-7 and V is TRBV27, with 9 bases matching TRBD2. Germline V lookup: CDR1 MNHEY, CDR2 SMNVEV (reference sequence). This CDR3 spans 13 amino acids. V was pared by 3 bases and J by 6 bases, with 3 bases of the junction left unmatched. This CDR3 is CASSLGLASEQYF. The CDR3 nucleotides are TGTGCCAGCAGTTTGGGACTAGCCTCCGAGCAGTACTTC.

The genes are TRBV2 and TRBJ1-1, with 7 nucleotides matching TRBD1. The CDR3 spans 14 residues. In germline, CDR1 is SNHLY, CDR2 FYNNEI. The V gene end was trimmed by 7 bases and the J gene end by 2 bases; junction bases not matched to a gene: 7. The CDR3 loop is CASIRDSQNTEAFF. The CDR3 DNA reads as TGTGCCAGCATCCGGGACAGCCAAAACACTGAAGCTTTCTTT.

The chain carries TRBV27 and TRBJ2-3, with 13 bases lining up with TRBD2. The CDR3 loop spans 15 amino acids. Germline-derived CDR1 and CDR2 are MNHEY and SMNVEV (reference sequence). The V segment lost 8 bases and the J segment 5 bases; nucleotides outside the gene matches: 7. In DNA, the CDR3 is TGTGCCAGCGCCCGACTAGCGGGAGGTTTAGATACGCAGTATTTT. This sequence encodes CASARLAGGLDTQYF.

This clone turned up a few times. This sequence joins TRBV27 and TRBJ1-1, with D tentatively TRBD1 (6 bases). Germline-derived CDR1 and CDR2 are MNHEY and SMNVEV (reference sequence). The CDR3 is 14 residues long. The germline V and J ends were trimmed by 5 bases and 0 bases, with 10 bases remaining between them. In nucleotides, the CDR3 is TGTGCCAGCAGTCGGACAGCTGTGAACACTGAAGCTTTCTTT. Amino acid sequence: CASSRTAVNTEAFF.

The CDR3 DNA reads as TGTGCCAGCAGTGATCAACTAGCGGGGTACAATGAGCAGTTCTTC. Its translation is CASSDQLAGYNEQFF. This chain uses TRBV2 with TRBJ2-1; 10 nucleotides align to TRBD2. The germline V gene has CDR1 SNHLY and CDR2 FYNNEI. Trimming removed 3 bases from V and 4 bases from J; junction bases left unmatched: 3. The CDR3 runs to 15 residues.

This chain connects TRBV7-9 to TRBJ1-2; D uncertain. With 1 base removed from V and 8 bases from J, the gap between germline ends came to 17 bases. CDR1 SEHNR and CDR2 FQNEAQ come from the germline V gene (reference sequence). This CDR3 is built from 15 residues. CDR3 sequence: CASSLGQHRLEGYTF. The DNA of the CDR3 is TGTGCCAGCAGCTTAGGACAACATCGACTGGAGGGCTACACCTTC.